This entry features one T cell receptor beta chain sequence. The data are from a study of somatic mutations in cytotoxic T cells in rheumatoid arthritis. Generated by immunoSEQ multiplex PCR, the TCRdb table keeps only in-frame clones and is missing some. Altogether 13,000 or so clones are present, 70% to 80% being singletons, with the ten largest covering around 27%. In germline, CDR1 is SGHTA, CDR2 FQGNSA. The CDR3 sequence is 18 residues long. V was trimmed by 7 bases and J by 0 bases, leaving 24 bases between them. The chain joins TRBV7-2 to TRBJ1-2; D unresolved. Sequencing was done on a sample of CD8+ T cells sorted from blood. This clonotype was sampled from an adult with rheumatoid arthritis. CDR3 DNA: TGTGCCAGCACCCTTAATCCCCCCAACAGTACCCCTAACTATGGCTACACCTTC. Its translation is CASTLNPPNSTPNYGYTF.